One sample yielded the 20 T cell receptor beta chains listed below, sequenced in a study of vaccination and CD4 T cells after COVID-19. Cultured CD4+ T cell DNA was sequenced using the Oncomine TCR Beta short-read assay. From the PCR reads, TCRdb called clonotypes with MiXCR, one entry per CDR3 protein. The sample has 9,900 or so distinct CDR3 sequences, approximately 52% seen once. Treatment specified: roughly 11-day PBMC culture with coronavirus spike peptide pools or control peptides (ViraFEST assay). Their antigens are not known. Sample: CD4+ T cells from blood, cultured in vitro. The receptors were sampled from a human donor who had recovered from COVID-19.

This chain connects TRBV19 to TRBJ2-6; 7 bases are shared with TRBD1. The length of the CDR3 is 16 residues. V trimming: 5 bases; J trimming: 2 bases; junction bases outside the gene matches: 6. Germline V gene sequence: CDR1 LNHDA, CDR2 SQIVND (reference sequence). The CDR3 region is CASSPTGAAGANVLTF. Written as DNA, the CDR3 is TGTGCCAGTAGTCCTACAGGGGCGGCTGGGGCCAACGTCCTGACTTTC.

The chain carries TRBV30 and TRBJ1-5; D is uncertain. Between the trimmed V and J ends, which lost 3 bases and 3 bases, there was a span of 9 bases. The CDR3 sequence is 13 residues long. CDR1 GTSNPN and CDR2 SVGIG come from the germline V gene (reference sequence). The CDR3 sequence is CAWSRSANQPQHF. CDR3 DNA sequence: TGTGCCTGGAGCCGGTCAGCCAATCAGCCCCAGCATTTT.

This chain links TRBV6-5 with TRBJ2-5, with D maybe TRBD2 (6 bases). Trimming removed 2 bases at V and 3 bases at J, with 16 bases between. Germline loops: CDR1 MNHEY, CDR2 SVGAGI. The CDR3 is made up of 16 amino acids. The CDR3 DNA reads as TGTGCCAGCAGTTACAACGCAGCCGGGAGAAAAGAGACCCAGTACTTC. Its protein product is CASSYNAAGRKETQYF.

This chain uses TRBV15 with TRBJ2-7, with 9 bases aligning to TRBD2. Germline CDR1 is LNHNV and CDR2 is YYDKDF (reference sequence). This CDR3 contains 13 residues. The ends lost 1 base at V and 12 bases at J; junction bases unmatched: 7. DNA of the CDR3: TGTGCCACCAGCAGAGTAGGGACTAGCCGCCCGTACTTC. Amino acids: CATSRVGTSRPYF.

The CDR3 sequence: CASSSEGHYEQYF. DNA for the CDR3: TGCGCCAGCAGCTCCGAGGGGCACTACGAGCAGTACTTC. The rearrangement uses TRBV5-1 and TRBJ2-7, with D possibly called TRBD1 or TRBD2 (5 bases each). There are 13 residues in the CDR3. V was cut by 3 bases and J by 3 bases, with 10 bases left in between. In germline, CDR1 is SGHRS, CDR2 YFSETQ.

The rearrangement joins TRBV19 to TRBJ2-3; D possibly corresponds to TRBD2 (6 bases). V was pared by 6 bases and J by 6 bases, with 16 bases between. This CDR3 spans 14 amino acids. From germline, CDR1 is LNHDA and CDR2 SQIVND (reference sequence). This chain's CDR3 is CASRRAGGTDTQYF. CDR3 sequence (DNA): TGTGCCAGTAGGAGGGCTGGAGGGACCGATACGCAGTATTTT.

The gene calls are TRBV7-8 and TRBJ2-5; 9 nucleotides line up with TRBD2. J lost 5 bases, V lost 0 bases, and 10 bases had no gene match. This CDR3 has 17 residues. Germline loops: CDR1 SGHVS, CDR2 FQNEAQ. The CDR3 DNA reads TGTGCCAGCAGCTTAGCTTATGCGGGGGGGCTTAGCGAGACCCAGTACTTC. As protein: CASSLAYAGGLSETQYF.

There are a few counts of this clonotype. The CDR3 DNA sequence: TGTGCCAGCAGCTTAGACATTGGAAATCAGCCCCAGCATTTT. Translated: CASSLDIGNQPQHF. The rearrangement uses TRBV7-2 and TRBJ1-5; the D is unclear. There are 14 residues in the CDR3. V was cut by 1 base and J by 4 bases, with 8 bases left in between. Germline CDR1 SGHTA, CDR2 FQGNSA.

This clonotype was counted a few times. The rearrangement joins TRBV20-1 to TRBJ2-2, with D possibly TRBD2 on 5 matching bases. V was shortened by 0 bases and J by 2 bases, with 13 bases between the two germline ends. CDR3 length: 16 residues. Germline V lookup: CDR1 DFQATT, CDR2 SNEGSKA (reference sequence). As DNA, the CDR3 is TGCAGTGCTAGAGATCATTACGGGAAAAACACCGGGGAGCTGTTTTTT. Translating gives CSARDHYGKNTGELFF.

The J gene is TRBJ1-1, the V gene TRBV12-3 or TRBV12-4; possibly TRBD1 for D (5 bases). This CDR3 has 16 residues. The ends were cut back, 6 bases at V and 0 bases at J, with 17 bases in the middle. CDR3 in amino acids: CASRLGTDDLNTEAFF. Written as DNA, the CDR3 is TGTGCCAGCAGACTTGGGACGGATGATCTGAACACTGAAGCTTTCTTT.

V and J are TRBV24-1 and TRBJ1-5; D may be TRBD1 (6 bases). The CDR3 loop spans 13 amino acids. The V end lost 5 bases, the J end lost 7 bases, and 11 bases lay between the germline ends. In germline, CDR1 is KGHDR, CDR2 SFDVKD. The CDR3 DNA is TGTGCCACCAGTGGAGGGGGGGAGCAGCCCCAGCATTTT. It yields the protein CATSGGGEQPQHF.

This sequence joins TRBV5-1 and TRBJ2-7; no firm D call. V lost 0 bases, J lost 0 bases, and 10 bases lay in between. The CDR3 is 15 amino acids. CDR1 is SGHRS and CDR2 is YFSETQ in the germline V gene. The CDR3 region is CASSLGALSSYEQYF. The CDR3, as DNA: TGCGCCAGCAGCTTGGGGGCCCTGAGCTCCTACGAGCAGTACTTC.

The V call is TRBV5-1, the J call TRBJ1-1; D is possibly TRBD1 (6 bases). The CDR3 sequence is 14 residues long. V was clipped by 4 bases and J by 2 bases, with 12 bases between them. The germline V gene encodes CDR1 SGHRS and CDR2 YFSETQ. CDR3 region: CASSQGQSNTEAFF. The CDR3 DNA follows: TGCGCCAGCAGCCAAGGACAGTCTAACACTGAAGCTTTCTTT.

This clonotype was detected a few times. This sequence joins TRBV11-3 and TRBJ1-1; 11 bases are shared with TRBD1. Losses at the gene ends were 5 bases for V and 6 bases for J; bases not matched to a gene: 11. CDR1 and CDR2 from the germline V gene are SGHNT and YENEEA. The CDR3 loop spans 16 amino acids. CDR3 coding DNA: TGTGCCAGCAGCCATGGACAGGGGGCCGGTAACGCTGAAGCTTTCTTT. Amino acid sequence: CASSHGQGAGNAEAFF. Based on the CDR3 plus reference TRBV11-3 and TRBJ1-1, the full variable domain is EAGVVQSPRYKIIEKKQPVAFWCNPISGHNTLYWYLQNLGQGPELLIRYENEEAVDDSQLPKDRFSAERLKGVDSTLKIQPAELGDSAVYLCASSHGQGAGNAEAFFGQGTRLTVV.

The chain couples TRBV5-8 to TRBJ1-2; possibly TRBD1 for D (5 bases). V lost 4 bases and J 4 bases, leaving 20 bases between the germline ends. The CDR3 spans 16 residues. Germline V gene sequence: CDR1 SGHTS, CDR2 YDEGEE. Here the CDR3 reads CASSVEAGRAIYGYTF. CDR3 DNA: TGTGCCAGCAGCGTGGAGGCCGGCAGGGCGATCTATGGCTACACCTTC.

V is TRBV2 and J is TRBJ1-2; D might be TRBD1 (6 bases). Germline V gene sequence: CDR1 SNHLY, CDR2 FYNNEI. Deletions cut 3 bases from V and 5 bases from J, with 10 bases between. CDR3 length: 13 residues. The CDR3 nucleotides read TGTGCCAGCAGTGACAGGGGAAGGTATGGCTACACCTTC. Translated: CASSDRGRYGYTF.

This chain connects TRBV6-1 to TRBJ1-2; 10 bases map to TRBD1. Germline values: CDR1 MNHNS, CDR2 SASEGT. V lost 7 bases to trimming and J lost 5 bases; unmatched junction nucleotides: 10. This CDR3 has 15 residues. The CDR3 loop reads CASTQRQGAGYGYTF. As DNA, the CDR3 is TGTGCCAGCACCCAAAGACAGGGGGCGGGGTATGGCTACACCTTC.

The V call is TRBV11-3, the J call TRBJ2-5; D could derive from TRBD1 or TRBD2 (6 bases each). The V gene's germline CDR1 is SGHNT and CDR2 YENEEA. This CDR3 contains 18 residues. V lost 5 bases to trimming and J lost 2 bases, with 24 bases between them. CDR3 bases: TGTGCCAGCAGCCGTGGGGCCACCGGGGGACAAATGCAAGAGACCCAGTACTTC. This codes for CASSRGATGGQMQETQYF.

The CDR3 region is CSVVGSGNTIYF. The CDR3, as DNA: TGCAGCGTTGTGGGGAGTGGAAACACCATATATTTT. The chain has TRBV29-1 and TRBJ1-3, with D unclear. The CDR3 consists of 12 residues. CDR1 is SQVTM and CDR2 is ANQGSEA in the germline V gene. Deletions cut 4 bases from V and 3 bases from J, with 7 bases between.

The CDR3 loop reads CASSPGQKETQYF. The CDR3 DNA is TGTGCCAGCAGCCCGGGACAGAAAGAGACCCAGTACTTC. The V and J genes are TRBV7-8 and TRBJ2-5; 7 nucleotides line up with TRBD1. There are 13 residues in the CDR3. Germline lookup yields CDR1 SGHVS and CDR2 FQNEAQ. V was pared by 5 bases and J by 3 bases, with 3 bases of the junction left unmatched. Full variable domain (rest looked up from reference TRBV7-8 and TRBJ2-5): GAGVSQSPRYKVAKRGQDVALRCDPISGHVSLFWYQQALGQGPEFLTYFQNEAQLDKSGLPSDRFFAERPEGSVSTLKIQRTQQEDSAVYLCASSPGQKETQYFGPGTRLLVL.